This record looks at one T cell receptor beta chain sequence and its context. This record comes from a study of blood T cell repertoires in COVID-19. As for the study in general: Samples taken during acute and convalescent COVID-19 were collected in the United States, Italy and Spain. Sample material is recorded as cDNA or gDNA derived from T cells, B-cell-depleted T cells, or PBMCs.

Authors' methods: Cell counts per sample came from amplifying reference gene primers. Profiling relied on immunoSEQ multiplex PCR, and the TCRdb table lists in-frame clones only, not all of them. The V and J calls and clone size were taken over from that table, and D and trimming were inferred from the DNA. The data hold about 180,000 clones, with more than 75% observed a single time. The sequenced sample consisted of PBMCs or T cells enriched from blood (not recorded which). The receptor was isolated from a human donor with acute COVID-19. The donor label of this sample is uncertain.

The CDR3 spells CASSPYAGTEGRDTQYF. CDR3 DNA sequence: TGTGCCAGCTCACCCTATGCCGGGACAGAAGGGCGAGATACGCAGTATTTT. The V and J genes are TRBV18 and TRBJ2-3, with 7 bases identical to TRBD1. The junction had 14 bases not matched to a gene; V was cut back by 3 bases and J by 5 bases. From germline, CDR1 is KGHSH and CDR2 LQKENI. The CDR3 sequence is 17 residues long.